This TCR beta chain emerged from a study of shared clonotypes between healthy human individuals. TCRdb's copy holds only in-frame clones and misses some; the assay was immunoSEQ multiplex PCR. The repertoire holds some 2,500,000 clones, with over 85% as singletons. Sequencing used naive CD4+ T cells from PBMCs. Subset given: CD45RA+ positively selected. The TCR was taken from a man between 18 and 35 years old in good health. Some clones in this sample may be carry-over from other donors' samples.

Here the CDR3 reads CASSLGRGLRYGYTF. The CDR3, as DNA: TGCGCCAGCAGCTTGGGGAGGGGGCTGCGTTATGGCTACACCTTC. The J gene is TRBJ1-2, the V gene TRBV5-1, with TRBD1 matching 7 bases. Per the germline V gene, CDR1 is SGHRS and CDR2 is YFSETQ. The CDR3 contains 15 residues. Trimming cost V 0 bases and J 5 bases; bases outside gene matches: 7.